The rows below give T cell receptor beta chains drawn from one sample of a study of shared clonotypes between healthy human individuals. TCRdb's copy holds only in-frame clones and misses some; the assay was immunoSEQ multiplex PCR. The sample has about 1 million clones, about 76% seen once. The sample comprised memory CD4+ T cells sorted from blood. Receptors originate from a young man in good health. Each CDR3 is given with its conserved first and last residue. A D gene is named only where the DNA matches it firmly. Not every row has a clone size; where given, it reads once, few, many or a size class.

>TRBD2|TRBV11-2|.|TRBJ2-5
CASRSLAGGWETQYF
TGTGCCAGCAGGAGCCTAGCGGGGGGTTGGGAGACCCAGTACTTC
>.|TRBV28|.|TRBJ2-7
CASSEDRPYEQCF
TGTGCCAGCAGTGAAGACAGGCCCTACGAGCAGTGCTTC
>TRBD1|TRBV7-3|.|TRBJ2-2
CASSMGQGNTGELFF
TGTGCCAGCAGCATGGGACAGGGGAACACCGGGGAGCTGTTTTTT
>TRBD2|TRBV5-6|.|TRBJ2-7
CASSRQLAGFNEQYF
TGTGCCAGCAGCCGCCAACTAGCGGGATTTAACGAGCAGTACTTC
>.|TRBV7-6|.|TRBJ2-5
CASCRPQETQYF
TGTGCCAGCTGCCGGCCCCAAGAGACCCAGTACTTC
>.|TRBV7-9|few|TRBJ1-1
CASSLTVLNTEAFF
TGTGCCAGCAGCTTGACAGTATTGAACACTGAAGCTTTCTTT
>.|TRBV6-5|.|TRBJ1-6
CASSTFDSLNSPLHF
TGTGCCAGCAGTACTTTTGACAGCCTTAACTCACCCCTCCACTTT
>.|TRBV7-2|once|TRBJ2-7
CASSFAGWGNEQYF
TGTGCCAGCAGCTTCGCGGGGTGGGGGAACGAGCAGTACTTC
>.|TRBV29-1|.|TRBJ1-2
CSGTIQGTNYGYTF
TGCAGCGGGACGATTCAGGGGACTAACTATGGCTACACCTTC
>TRBD1|TRBV2|.|TRBJ1-1
CASSGGQGGNTEAFF
TGTGCCAGCAGCGGGGGACAGGGAGGCAACACTGAAGCTTTCTTT